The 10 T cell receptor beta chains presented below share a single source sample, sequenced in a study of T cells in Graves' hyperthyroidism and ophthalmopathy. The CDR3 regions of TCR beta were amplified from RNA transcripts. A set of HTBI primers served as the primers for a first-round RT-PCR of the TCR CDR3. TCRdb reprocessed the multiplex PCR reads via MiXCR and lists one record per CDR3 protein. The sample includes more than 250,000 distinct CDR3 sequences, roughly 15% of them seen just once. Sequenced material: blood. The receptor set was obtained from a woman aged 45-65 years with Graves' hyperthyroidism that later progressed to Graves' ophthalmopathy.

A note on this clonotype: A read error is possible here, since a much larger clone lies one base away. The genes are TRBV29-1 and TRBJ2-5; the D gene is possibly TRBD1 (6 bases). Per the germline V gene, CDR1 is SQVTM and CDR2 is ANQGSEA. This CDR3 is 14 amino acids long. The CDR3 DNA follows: TGCAGCGTTGAGGCACAGGACAGAAAAGAGGCCCAGTACTTC. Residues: CSVEAQDRKEAQYF.

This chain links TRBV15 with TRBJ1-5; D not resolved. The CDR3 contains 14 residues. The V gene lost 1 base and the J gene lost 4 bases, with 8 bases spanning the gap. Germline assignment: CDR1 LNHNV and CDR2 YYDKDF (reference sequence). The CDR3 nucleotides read TGTGCCACCAGCAGAGTAGGGTTTAATCAGCCCCAGCATTTT. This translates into CATSRVGFNQPQHF. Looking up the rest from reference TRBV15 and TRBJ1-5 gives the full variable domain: DAMVIQNPRYQVTQFGKPVTLSCSQTLNHNVMYWYQQKSSQAPKLLFHYYDKDFNNEADTPDNFQSRRPNTSFCFLDIRSPGLGDTAMYLCATSRVGFNQPQHFGDGTRLSIL.

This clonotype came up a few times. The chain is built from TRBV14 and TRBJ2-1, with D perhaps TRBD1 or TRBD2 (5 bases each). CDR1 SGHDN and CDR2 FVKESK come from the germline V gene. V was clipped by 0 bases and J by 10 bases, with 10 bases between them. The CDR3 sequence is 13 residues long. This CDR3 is CASSQETRGEQFF. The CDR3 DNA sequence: TGTGCCAGCAGCCAAGAAACGAGGGGCGAGCAGTTCTTC.

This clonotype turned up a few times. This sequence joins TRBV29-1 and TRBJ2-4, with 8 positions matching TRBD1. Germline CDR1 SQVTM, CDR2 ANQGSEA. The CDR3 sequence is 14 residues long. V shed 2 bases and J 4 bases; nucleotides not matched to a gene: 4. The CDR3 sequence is CSVERQGAKNIQYF. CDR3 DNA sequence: TGCAGCGTTGAAAGGCAGGGGGCAAAAAACATTCAGTACTTC.

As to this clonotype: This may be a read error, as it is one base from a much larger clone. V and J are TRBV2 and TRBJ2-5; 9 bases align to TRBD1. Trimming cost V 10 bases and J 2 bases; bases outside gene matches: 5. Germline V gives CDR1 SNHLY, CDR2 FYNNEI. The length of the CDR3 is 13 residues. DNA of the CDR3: TGTGCCAACCAGGACAGGGGTCAAGAGACCCAGTACTTC. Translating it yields CANQDRGQETQYF. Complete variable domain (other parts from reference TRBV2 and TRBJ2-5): EPEVTQTPSHQVTQMGQEVILRCVPISNHLYFYWYRQILGQKVEFLVSFYNNEISEKSEIFDDQFSVERPDGSNFTLKIRSTKLEDSAMYFCANQDRGQETQYFGPGTRLLVL.

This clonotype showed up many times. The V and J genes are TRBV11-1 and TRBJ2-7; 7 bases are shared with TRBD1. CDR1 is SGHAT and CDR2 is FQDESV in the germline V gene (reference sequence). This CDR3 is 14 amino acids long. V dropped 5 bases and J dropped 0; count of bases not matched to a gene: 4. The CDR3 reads CASSSQGVSYEQYF. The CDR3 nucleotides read TGTGCCAGCAGCAGCCAGGGGGTCTCCTACGAGCAGTACTTC.

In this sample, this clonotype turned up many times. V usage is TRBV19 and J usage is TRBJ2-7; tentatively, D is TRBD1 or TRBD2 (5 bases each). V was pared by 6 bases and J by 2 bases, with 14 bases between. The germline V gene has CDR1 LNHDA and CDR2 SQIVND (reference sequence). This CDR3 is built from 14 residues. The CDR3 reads CASSSTEGTYEQYF. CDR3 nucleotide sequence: TGTGCCAGTAGCTCAACAGAGGGGACCTACGAGCAGTACTTC.

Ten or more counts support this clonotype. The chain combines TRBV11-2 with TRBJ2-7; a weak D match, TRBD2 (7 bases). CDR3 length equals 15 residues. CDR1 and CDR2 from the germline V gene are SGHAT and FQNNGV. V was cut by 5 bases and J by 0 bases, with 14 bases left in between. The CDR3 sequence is CASSREGGDSYEQYF. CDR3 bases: TGTGCCAGCAGCCGAGAGGGGGGGGACTCCTACGAGCAGTACTTC. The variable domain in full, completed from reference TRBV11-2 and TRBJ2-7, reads EAGVAQSPRYKIIEKRQSVAFWCNPISGHATLYWYQQILGQGPKLLIQFQNNGVVDDSQLPKDRFSAERLKGVDSTLKIQPAKLEDSAVYLCASSREGGDSYEQYFGPGTRLTVT.

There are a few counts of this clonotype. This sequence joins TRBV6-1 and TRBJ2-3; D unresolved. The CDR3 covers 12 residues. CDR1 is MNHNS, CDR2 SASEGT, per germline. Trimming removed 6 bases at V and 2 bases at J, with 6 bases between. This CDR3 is CASSRDTDTQYF. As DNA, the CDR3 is TGTGCCAGCAGCCGAGACACAGATACGCAGTATTTT.

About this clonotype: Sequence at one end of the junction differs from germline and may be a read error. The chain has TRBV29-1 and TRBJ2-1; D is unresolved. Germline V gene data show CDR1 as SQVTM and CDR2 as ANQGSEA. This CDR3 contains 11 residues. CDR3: CSVISLNGQFF. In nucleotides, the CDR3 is TGCAGCGTTATTAGTCTAAATGGGCAGTTCTTC.